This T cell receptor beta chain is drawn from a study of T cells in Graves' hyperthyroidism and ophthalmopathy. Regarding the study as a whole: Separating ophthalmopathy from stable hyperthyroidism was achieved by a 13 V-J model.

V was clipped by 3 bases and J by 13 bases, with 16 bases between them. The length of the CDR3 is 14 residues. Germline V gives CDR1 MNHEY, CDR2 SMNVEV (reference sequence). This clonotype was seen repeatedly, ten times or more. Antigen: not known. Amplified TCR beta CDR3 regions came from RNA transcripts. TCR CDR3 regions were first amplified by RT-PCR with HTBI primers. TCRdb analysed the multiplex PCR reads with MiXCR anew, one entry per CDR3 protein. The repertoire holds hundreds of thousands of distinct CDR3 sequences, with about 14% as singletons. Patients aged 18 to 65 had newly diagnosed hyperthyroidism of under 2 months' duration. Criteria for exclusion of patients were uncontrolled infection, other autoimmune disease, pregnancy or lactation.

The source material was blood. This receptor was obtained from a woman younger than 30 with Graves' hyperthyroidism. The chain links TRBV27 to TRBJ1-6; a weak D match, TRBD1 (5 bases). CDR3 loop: CASSLGQGLWPLHF. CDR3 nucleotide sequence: TGTGCCAGCAGTTTGGGTCAGGGTTTATGGCCCCTCCACTTT.